This TCR beta chain was identified during a study of T cells in Graves' hyperthyroidism and ophthalmopathy. Findings of the study overall: Most thyroid clonotypes that were expanded above 0.001 also turned up in blood. Before onset, ophthalmopathy was predicted by the model a median around 6 months earlier.

Diagnoses were established using clinical symptoms, serum thyroxine and TRAb, thyroid ultrasound and orbital computed tomography. The V end was cut by 2 bases, the J end by 2 bases, with 10 bases between. CDR3 length: 15 residues. This clonotype was seen a few times. The antigen is unknown. The investigators amplified TCR beta CDR3 regions from RNA transcripts. TCR CDR3 regions were first amplified by RT-PCR with HTBI primers. TCRdb processed the multiplex PCR reads anew with MiXCR; each CDR3 protein has one entry. Found here are about 660,000 distinct CDR3 sequences, 45% of them singletons; the top ten hold less than 9%.

The V call is TRBV12-3 or TRBV12-4, the J call TRBJ1-3; TRBD1 is a possible D gene (6 bases). The clonotype comes from an adult man with Graves' disease, either hyperthyroidism or ophthalmopathy (not recorded which). Sequencing was done on a sample of peripheral blood or thyroid tissue (not recorded which). Here the CDR3 reads CASSLKAGAGNTIYF. The DNA for the CDR3 is TGTGCCAGCAGTTTAAAGGCAGGGGCTGGAAACACCATATATTTT.